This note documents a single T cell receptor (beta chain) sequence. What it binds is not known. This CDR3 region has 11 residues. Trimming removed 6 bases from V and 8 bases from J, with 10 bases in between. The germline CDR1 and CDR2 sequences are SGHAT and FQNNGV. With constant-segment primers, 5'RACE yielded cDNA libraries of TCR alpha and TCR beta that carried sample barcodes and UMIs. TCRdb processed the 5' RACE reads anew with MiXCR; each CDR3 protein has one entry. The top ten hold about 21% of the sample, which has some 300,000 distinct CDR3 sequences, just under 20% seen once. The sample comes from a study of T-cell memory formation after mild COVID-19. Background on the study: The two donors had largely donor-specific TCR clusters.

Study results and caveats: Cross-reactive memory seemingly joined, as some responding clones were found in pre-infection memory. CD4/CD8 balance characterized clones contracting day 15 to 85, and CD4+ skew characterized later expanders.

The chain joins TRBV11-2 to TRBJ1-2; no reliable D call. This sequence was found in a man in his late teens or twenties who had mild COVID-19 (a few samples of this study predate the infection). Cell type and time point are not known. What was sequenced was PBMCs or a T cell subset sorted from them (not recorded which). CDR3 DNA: TGTGCCAGCAGTCCACGTCGGGGCTACACCTTC. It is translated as CASSPRRGYTF.